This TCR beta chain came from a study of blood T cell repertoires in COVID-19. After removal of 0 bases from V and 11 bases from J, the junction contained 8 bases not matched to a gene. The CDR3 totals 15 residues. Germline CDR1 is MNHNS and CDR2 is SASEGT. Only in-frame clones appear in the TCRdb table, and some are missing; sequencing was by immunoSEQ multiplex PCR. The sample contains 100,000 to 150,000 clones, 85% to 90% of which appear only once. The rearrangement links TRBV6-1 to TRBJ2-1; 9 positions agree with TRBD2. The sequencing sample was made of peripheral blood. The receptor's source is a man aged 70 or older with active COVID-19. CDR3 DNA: TGTGCCAGCAGTGAAGCACTAGCGGGTGGGGGTAAGCAGTTCTTC. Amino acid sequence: CASSEALAGGGKQFF.